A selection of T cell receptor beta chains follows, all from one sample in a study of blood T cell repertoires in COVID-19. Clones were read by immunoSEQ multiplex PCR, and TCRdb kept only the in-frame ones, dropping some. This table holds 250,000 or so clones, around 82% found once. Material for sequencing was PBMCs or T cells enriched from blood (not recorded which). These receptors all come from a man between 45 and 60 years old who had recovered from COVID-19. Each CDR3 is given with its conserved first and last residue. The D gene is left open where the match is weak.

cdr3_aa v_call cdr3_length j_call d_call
CASSEGQWTDTQYF TRBV6-1 14 TRBJ2-3 .
CASSLGVGGMNEKLFF TRBV7-7 16 TRBJ1-4 .
CASSYTGTGRAGELFF TRBV7-2 16 TRBJ2-2 TRBD1
CASSLEGSYSPLHF TRBV11-2 14 TRBJ1-6 .
CASSSLRAYEQYF TRBV6-2/TRBV6-3 13 TRBJ2-7 .
CASSLQGSKNIQYF TRBV27 14 TRBJ2-4 .
CASSFILAGGPYNEQFF TRBV5-5 17 TRBJ2-1 TRBD2
CASSRILDSLEGYTF TRBV7-6 15 TRBJ1-2 .
CASSAGTPNYNEQFF TRBV9 15 TRBJ2-1 .
CASSSSATREKLFF TRBV11-1 14 TRBJ1-4 .
CASRPGQGAAYGYTF TRBV6-5 15 TRBJ1-2 TRBD1
CASSLAGSSSEQFF TRBV7-9 14 TRBJ2-1 .
CASSSRLAGAYEQYF TRBV13 15 TRBJ2-7 TRBD2
CASSPTVGNQPQHF TRBV5-1 14 TRBJ1-5 .
CSVASGPNTGELFF TRBV29-1 14 TRBJ2-2 TRBD2
CASGPSTDTQYF TRBV27 12 TRBJ2-3 .
CASSEGANTEAFF TRBV9 13 TRBJ1-1 TRBD1
CASSPWTGDTGELFF TRBV5-1 15 TRBJ2-2 TRBD1
CASTDPTGSYEQYF TRBV5-4 14 TRBJ2-7 .
CASSLVAGINTEAFF TRBV27 15 TRBJ1-1 .
CASSHPTRQINEQFF TRBV3-1/TRBV3-2 15 TRBJ2-1 .
CASSFRRSGNTIYF TRBV28 14 TRBJ1-3 .
CASSPHPGGMNTEAFF TRBV9 16 TRBJ1-1 TRBD1
CASSLPGNTEAFF TRBV27 13 TRBJ1-1 .
CASSQGQGITYSNQPQHF TRBV21-1 18 TRBJ1-5 .
CAWKGQLEAFF TRBV30 11 TRBJ1-1 .
CASSDRPGGEEAFF TRBV6-4 14 TRBJ1-1 .
CASSGVTYEQYF TRBV10-2 12 TRBJ2-7 .
CASSRVGQGAGYEQYF TRBV7-8 16 TRBJ2-7 TRBD1
CASSRDLYNEQFF TRBV7-2 13 TRBJ2-1 .
CASSFAETQYF TRBV6-5 11 TRBJ2-5 .
CASSQGLAATSGEQFF TRBV4-3 16 TRBJ2-1 TRBD2